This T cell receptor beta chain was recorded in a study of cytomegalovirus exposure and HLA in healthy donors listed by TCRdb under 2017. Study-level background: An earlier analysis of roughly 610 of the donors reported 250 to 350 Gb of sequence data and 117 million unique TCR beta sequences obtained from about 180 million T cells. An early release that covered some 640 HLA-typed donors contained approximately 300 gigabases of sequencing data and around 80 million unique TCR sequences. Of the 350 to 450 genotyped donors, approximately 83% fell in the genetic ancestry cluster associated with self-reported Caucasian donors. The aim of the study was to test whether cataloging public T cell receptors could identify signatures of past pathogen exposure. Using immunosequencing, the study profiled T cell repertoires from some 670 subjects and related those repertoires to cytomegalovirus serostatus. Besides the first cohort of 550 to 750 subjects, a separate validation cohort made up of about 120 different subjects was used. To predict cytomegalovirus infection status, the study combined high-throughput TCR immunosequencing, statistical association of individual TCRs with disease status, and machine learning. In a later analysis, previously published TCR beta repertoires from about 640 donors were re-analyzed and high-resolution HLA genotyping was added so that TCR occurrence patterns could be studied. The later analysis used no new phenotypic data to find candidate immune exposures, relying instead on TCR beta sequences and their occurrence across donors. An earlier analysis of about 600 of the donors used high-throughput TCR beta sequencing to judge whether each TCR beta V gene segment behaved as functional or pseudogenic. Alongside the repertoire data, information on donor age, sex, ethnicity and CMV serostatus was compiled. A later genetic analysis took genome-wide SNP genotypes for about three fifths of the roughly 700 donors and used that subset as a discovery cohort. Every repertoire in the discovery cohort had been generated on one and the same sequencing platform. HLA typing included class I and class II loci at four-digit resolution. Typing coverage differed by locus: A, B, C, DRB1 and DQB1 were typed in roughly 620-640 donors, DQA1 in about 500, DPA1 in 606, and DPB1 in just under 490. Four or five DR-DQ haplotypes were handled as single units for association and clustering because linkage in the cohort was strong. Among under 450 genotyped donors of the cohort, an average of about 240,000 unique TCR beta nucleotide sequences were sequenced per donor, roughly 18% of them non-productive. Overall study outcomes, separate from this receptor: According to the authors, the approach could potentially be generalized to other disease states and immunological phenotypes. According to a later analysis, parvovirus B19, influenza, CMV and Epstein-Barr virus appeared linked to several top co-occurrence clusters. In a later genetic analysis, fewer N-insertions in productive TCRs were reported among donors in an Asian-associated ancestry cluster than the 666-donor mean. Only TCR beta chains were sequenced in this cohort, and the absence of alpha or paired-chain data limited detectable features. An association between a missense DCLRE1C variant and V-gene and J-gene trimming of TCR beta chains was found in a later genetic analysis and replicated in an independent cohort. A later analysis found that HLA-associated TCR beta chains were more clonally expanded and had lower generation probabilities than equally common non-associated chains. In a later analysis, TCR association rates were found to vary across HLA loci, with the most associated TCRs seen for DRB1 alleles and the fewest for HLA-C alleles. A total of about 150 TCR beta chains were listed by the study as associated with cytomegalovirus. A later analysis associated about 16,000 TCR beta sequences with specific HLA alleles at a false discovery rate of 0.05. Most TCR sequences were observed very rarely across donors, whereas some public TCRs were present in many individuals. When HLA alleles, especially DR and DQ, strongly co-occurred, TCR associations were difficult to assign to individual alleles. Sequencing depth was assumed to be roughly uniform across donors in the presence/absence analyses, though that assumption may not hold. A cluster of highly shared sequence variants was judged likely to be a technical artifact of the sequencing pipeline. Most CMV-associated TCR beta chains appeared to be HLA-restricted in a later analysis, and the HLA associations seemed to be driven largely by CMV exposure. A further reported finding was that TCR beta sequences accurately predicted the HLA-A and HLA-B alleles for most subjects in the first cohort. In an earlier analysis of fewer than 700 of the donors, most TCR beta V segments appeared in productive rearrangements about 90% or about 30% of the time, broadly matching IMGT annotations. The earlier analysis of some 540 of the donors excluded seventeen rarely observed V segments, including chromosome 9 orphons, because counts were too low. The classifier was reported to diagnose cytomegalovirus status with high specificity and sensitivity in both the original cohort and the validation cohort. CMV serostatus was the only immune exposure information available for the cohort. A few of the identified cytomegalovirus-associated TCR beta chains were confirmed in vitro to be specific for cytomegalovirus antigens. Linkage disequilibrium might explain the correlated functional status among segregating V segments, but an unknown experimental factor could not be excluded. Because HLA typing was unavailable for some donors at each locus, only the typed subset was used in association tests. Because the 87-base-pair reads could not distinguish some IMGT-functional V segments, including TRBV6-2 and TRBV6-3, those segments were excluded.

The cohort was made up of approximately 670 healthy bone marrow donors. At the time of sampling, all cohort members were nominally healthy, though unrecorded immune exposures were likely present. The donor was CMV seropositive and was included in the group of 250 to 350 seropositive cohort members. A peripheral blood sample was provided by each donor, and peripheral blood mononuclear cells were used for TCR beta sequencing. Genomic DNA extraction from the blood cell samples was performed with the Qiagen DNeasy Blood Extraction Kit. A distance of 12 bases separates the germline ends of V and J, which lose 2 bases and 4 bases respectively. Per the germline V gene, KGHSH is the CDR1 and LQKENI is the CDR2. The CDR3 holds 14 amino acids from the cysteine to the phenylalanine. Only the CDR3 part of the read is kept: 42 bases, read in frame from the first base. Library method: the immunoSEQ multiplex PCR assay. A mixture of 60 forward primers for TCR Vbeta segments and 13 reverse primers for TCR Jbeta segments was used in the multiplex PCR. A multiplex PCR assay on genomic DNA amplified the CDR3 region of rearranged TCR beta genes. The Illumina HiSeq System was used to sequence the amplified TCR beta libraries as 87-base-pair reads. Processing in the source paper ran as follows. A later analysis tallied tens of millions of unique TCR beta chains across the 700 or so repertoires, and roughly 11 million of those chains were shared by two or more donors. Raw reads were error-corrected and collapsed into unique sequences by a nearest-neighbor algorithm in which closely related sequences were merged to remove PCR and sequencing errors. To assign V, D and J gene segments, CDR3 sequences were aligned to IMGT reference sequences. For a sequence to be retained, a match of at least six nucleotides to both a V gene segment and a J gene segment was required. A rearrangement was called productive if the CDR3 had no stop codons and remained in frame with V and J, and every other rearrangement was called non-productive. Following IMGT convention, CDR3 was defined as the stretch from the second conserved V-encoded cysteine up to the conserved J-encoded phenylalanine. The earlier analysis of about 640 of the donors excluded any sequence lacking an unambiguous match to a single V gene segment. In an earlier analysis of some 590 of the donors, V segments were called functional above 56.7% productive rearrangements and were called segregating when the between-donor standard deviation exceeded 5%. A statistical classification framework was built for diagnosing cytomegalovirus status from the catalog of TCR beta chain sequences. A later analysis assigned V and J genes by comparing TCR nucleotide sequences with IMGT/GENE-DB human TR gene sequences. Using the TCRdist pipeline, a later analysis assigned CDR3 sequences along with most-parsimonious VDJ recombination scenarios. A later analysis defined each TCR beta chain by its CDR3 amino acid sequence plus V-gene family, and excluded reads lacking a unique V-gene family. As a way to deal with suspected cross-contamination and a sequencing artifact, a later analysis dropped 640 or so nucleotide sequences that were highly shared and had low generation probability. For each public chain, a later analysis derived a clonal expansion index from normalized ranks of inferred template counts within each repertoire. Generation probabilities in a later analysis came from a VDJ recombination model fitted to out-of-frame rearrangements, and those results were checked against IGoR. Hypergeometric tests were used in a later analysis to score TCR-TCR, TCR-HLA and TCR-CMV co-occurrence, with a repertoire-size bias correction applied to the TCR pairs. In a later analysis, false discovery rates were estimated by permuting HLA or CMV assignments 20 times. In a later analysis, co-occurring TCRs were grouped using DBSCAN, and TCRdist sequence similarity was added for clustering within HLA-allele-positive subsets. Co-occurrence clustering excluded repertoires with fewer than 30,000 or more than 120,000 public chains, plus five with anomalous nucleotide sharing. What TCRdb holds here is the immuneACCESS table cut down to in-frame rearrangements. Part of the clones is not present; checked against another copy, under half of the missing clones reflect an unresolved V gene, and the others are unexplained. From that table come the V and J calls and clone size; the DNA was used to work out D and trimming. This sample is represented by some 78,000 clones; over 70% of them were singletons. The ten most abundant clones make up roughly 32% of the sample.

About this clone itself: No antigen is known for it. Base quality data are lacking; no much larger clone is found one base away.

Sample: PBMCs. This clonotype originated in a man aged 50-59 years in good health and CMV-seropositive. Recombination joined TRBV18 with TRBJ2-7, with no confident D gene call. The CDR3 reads CASSPSVVTYEQYF. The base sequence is TGTGCCAGCTCACCAAGCGTCGTCACGTACGAGCAGTACTTC.